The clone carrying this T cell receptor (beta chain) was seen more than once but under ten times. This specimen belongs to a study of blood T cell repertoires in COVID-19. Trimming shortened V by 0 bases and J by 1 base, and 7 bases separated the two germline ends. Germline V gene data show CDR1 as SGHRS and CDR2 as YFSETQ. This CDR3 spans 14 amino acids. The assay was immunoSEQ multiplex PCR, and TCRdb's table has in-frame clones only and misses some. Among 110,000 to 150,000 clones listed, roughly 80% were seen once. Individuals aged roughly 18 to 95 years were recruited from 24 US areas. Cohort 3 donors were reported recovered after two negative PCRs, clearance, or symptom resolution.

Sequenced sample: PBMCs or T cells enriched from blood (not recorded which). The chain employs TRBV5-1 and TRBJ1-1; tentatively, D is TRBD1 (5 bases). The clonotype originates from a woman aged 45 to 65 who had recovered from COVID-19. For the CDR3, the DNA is TGCGCCAGCAGCTTGGAACAGGCGAACACTGAAGCTTTCTTT. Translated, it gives CASSLEQANTEAFF.